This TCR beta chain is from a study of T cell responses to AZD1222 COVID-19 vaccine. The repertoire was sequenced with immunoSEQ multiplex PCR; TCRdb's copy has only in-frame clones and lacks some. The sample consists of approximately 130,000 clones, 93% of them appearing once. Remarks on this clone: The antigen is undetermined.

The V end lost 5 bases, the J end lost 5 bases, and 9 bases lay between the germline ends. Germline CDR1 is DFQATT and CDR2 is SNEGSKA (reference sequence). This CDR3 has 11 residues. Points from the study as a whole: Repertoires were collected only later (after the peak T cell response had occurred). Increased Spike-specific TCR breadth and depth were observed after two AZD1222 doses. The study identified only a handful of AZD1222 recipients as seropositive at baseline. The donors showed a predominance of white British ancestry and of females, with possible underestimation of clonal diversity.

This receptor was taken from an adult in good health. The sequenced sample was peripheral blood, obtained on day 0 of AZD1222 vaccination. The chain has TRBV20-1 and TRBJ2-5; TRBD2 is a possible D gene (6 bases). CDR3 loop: CSAGGRETQYF. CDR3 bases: TGCAGTGCTGGGGGGAGGGAGACCCAGTACTTC.